These 2 T cell receptor beta chains were sequenced from one sample in a study of spatial heterogeneity in lung cancer. Sample time point: sample taken at primary tumor resection. Unsorted whole RNA of tumor, nontumor lung or frozen PBMC was sequenced. TCRdb reprocessed the 5' RACE reads with MiXCR, giving one entry per CDR3 protein. Seen here are approximately 11,000 distinct CDR3 sequences, around 3.9% observed once, and the top ten hold roughly 7.8%. The specimen comprised normal lung tissue next to the tumor, sampled at surgery. These receptor sequences come from a male donor with early-stage non-small cell lung cancer.

This clonotype has just a few counts. Being off target in a library aimed at alpha chains, this beta chain has a size of little meaning. V usage is TRBV20-1 and J usage is TRBJ2-1, with a tentative D call TRBD2 (5 bases). The V gene lost 0 bases and the J gene lost 6 bases, with 12 bases spanning the gap. Germline V CDR1 and CDR2: DFQATT, SNEGSKA (reference sequence). This CDR3 spans 14 amino acids. Here the CDR3 DNA reads TGCAGTGCTAGAGATGGGAGTTCGGCCAATGAGCAGTTCTTC. The encoded protein is CSARDGSSANEQFF.

This clonotype was counted at least ten times. This beta chain came through as a stray read in a library set up for alpha chains, and its size says little. This sequence joins TRBV7-9 and TRBJ2-1; D is ambiguous. The germline V gene has CDR1 SEHNR and CDR2 FQNEAQ (reference sequence). V shed 2 bases and J shed 8 bases, with 10 bases lying between them. The length of the CDR3 is 13 residues. CDR3 sequence: CASSLTITDEQFF. CDR3 bases: TGTGCCAGCAGCTTAACAATTACCGATGAGCAGTTCTTC.